The T cell receptor (beta chain) described here comes from a study of brain T cells in children with intractable seizures. About this clone: The antigen is not known. Other DNA sequences from this sample encode an identical CDR3 as well.

Study-level findings and limits: Absence of clones before surgery may stem from lower sequencing depth.

The time point: blood from clinic visit 5 months post-surgery; TSC patient then seizure free. This table comes from immunoSEQ multiplex PCR, and its TCRdb copy is limited to in-frame clones, with some not included. This sample has hundreds of thousands of clones, with over 90% found just once. Trimming shortened V by 7 bases and J by 7 bases, and 17 bases separated the two germline ends. This CDR3 spans 14 amino acids. Germline assignment: CDR1 MNHEY and CDR2 SVGAGI. The chain combines TRBV6-5 with TRBJ2-1, with D tentatively TRBD1 (6 bases). The material was peripheral blood, obtained approximately 5 months after surgery. The sequence came from a boy less than two years old with tuberous sclerosis and intractable seizures. This CDR3 is CASNPTGWRNEQFF. In nucleotides, the CDR3 is TGTGCCAGCAACCCGACAGGATGGAGGAATGAGCAGTTCTTC.